These 30 T cell receptor beta chains came from one sample sequenced in a study of cytomegalovirus exposure and HLA in healthy donors. Primers: 60 Vbeta forward and 13 Jbeta reverse. The table came from immunoSEQ multiplex PCR; TCRdb's copy has only in-frame clones and leaves some out. The sample yields about 170,000 clones, roughly four fifths seen once. Sequenced sample: PBMCs. These receptors came from a woman in her thirties in good health and CMV-seropositive.

The chain employs TRBV5-1 and TRBJ2-2, with a tentative D call TRBD2 (5 bases). V lost 2 bases to trimming and J lost 2 bases, with 10 bases between them. The CDR3 has 15 amino acids. The germline gives CDR1 SGHRS, CDR2 YFSETQ. CDR3 DNA: TGCGCCAGCAGCTTAGGGCTAGCTAACACCGGGGAGCTGTTTTTT. Protein product: CASSLGLANTGELFF.

V and J are TRBV11-2 and TRBJ2-3; D is perhaps TRBD1 (6 bases). The CDR3 is 19 amino acids. Trimming cost V 0 bases and J 2 bases, with 21 bases left between them. CDR1 is SGHAT and CDR2 is FQNNGV in the germline V gene. CDR3: CASSLEKGEEGWNTDTQYF. As DNA, the CDR3 is TGTGCCAGCAGCTTAGAAAAGGGGGAAGAGGGGTGGAACACAGATACGCAGTATTTT.

The chain employs TRBV5-6 and TRBJ2-7, with 8 bases that match TRBD1. Germline-derived CDR1 and CDR2 are SGHDT and YYEEEE. The CDR3 contains 17 residues. V was pared by 0 bases and J by 3 bases, with 11 bases of the junction left unmatched. The CDR3, as DNA: TGTGCCAGCAGCTTGGCCGGGACAGGTTTTAGAAACTACGAGCAGTACTTC. Its protein product is CASSLAGTGFRNYEQYF.

This clone was detected a few times. The chain joins TRBV29-1 to TRBJ1-1, with no clear D. CDR1 and CDR2 from the germline V gene are SQVTM and ANQGSEA. Trimming took off 7 bases at V and 3 bases at J, with 12 bases between the two ends. This CDR3 has 12 residues. The CDR3 DNA sequence: TGCAGCGGTATCACTTCGGACACTGAAGCTTTCTTT. Encoded protein: CSGITSDTEAFF.

The chain employs TRBV7-9 and TRBJ1-2; unclear D gene. V lost 2 bases and J 0 bases, leaving 10 bases between the germline ends. CDR3 length: 15 amino acids. Germline CDR1 reads SEHNR; CDR2 reads FQNEAQ (reference sequence). CDR3 in amino acids: CASSLISSTNYGYTF. DNA of the CDR3: TGTGCCAGCAGCTTAATTAGCAGCACTAACTATGGCTACACCTTC.

The chain carries TRBV9 and TRBJ2-3, with 9 bases lining up with TRBD1. Germline CDR1 is SGDLS and CDR2 is YYNGEE. Trimming at V came to 0 bases and at J to 7 bases, leaving 12 bases not matched to a gene. The CDR3 covers 17 residues. The CDR3 DNA is TGTGCCAGCAGCGTAGTACACGGCGGGACAGGGTCAAATACGCAGTATTTT. Amino acid sequence: CASSVVHGGTGSNTQYF.

The chain links TRBV4-1 to TRBJ2-7, with D possibly TRBD2 on 6 matching bases. The CDR3 runs to 15 residues. The germline CDR1 and CDR2 sequences are MGHRA and YSYEKL. V lost 4 bases, J lost 5 bases, and 18 bases lay in between. In DNA form, the CDR3 reads TGCGCCAGCAGCCCCAAGCCGGGGGTTAGGGACGAGCAGTACTTC. As protein: CASSPKPGVRDEQYF.

J is TRBJ1-3 and V is TRBV12-5; a possible D gene is TRBD1 (5 bases). V was shortened by 0 bases and J by 0 bases, with 12 bases between the two germline ends. Germline V gene sequence: CDR1 LGHNT, CDR2 FRNRAP. The CDR3 spans 17 residues. The CDR3 protein is CASGLVLSGDSGNTIYF. As DNA, the CDR3 is TGTGCTAGTGGTTTGGTACTCTCGGGGGACTCTGGAAACACCATATATTTT.

The chain uses TRBV15 and TRBJ1-3; D possibly corresponds to TRBD1 (5 bases). The CDR3 consists of 16 residues. Trimming removed 0 bases at V and 8 bases at J, with 17 bases between. Germline assignment: CDR1 LNHNV and CDR2 YYDKDF (reference sequence). The CDR3 sequence: CATSRDGAPRVDTIYF. The CDR3 nucleotides read TGTGCCACCAGCAGAGATGGGGCCCCACGGGTGGACACCATATATTTT.

V is TRBV9 and J is TRBJ2-7; perhaps TRBD2 as D (6 bases). Trimming pared 0 bases from V and 2 bases from J, leaving 15 bases between. Looked up from germline, CDR1 is SGDLS and CDR2 is YYNGEE. CDR3 size: 16 residues. CDR3 nucleotide sequence: TGTGCCAGCAGCGTAGGGAGGGCGGGCCAACCCTACGAGCAGTACTTC. Its protein is CASSVGRAGQPYEQYF.

The chain carries TRBV18 and TRBJ2-3; D remains unclear. Trimming pared 2 bases from V and 4 bases from J, leaving 4 bases between. CDR3 length equals 12 residues. CDR1 and CDR2 (germline): KGHSH, LQKENI. The CDR3 is CASSPSADTQYF. The CDR3 DNA follows: TGTGCCAGCTCACCAAGCGCAGATACGCAGTATTTT.

The V call is TRBV9, the J call TRBJ1-1; TRBD1 might be the D (5 bases). CDR3 length: 15 amino acids. Trimming pared 4 bases from V and 0 bases from J, leaving 13 bases between. Germline lookup yields CDR1 SGDLS and CDR2 YYNGEE. CDR3 nucleotide sequence: TGTGCCAGCAGCCCACGAACGGACATGAACACTGAAGCTTTCTTT. Amino acids: CASSPRTDMNTEAFF.

The V and J genes are TRBV5-6 and TRBJ1-6, with a possible D match to TRBD1 (6 bases). Per germline, CDR1 SGHDT and CDR2 YYEEEE. Between the trimmed V and J ends, which lost 4 bases and 3 bases, there was a span of 11 bases. This CDR3 is built from 15 residues. CDR3 protein: CASSRTGNYNSPLHF. The CDR3 region has the DNA TGTGCCAGCAGCCGAACAGGGAACTATAATTCACCCCTCCACTTT.

V and J are TRBV28 and TRBJ1-6, with a possible D match to TRBD1 (6 bases). This CDR3 has 17 amino acids. The germline V gene encodes CDR1 MDHEN and CDR2 SYDVKM. V was trimmed by 5 bases and J by 4 bases, leaving 18 bases between them. The CDR3 loop is CASSRRPGVGYNSPLHF. CDR3 coding DNA: TGTGCCAGCAGTCGCCGACCAGGGGTGGGGTATAATTCACCCCTCCACTTT.

This chain uses TRBV29-1 with TRBJ2-5, with D perhaps TRBD2 (6 bases). Germline CDR1 is SQVTM and CDR2 is ANQGSEA. V dropped 2 bases and J dropped 2 bases, with 12 bases sitting between them. The CDR3 spans 14 residues. The CDR3 region is CSVELQGLQETQYF. The CDR3, as DNA: TGCAGCGTTGAATTGCAGGGACTTCAAGAGACCCAGTACTTC.

J is TRBJ1-1 and V is TRBV28; TRBD1 matches at 9 bases. The V gene end was trimmed by 6 bases and the J gene end by 8 bases; junction bases not matched to a gene: 4. This CDR3 contains 12 residues. CDR1 and CDR2 from the germline V gene are MDHEN and SYDVKM. The CDR3 loop is CASRSGTGEAFF. CDR3 DNA sequence: TGTGCCAGCAGGTCCGGGACAGGGGAAGCTTTCTTT.

The CDR3 sequence: CASARALMNTEAFF. The CDR3 bases are TGTGCCAGTGCCCGAGCTCTTATGAACACTGAAGCTTTCTTT. V and J are TRBV19 and TRBJ1-1; unclear D gene. Germline V gene sequence: CDR1 LNHDA, CDR2 SQIVND (reference sequence). The germline V and J ends were trimmed by 8 bases and 0 bases, with 13 bases remaining between them. This CDR3 region has 14 residues.

The chain employs TRBV5-6 and TRBJ1-2; 9 bases align to TRBD1. Unmatched junction bases numbered 5, after V lost 4 bases and J lost 4 bases. The CDR3 contains 14 residues. The germline V gene encodes CDR1 SGHDT and CDR2 YYEEEE. The CDR3 sequence: CASSLTGGTYGYTF. The CDR3 nucleotides are TGTGCCAGCAGCCTGACAGGGGGGACCTATGGCTACACCTTC.

The rearrangement links TRBV19 to TRBJ1-2, with a tentative D call TRBD1 (6 bases). The CDR3 is 12 residues long. Germline V gene lookup returns CDR1 LNHDA and CDR2 SQIVND (reference sequence). V lost 5 bases to trimming and J lost 5 bases, with 9 bases between them. The CDR3 loop is CASSPGTYGYTF. The CDR3 coding sequence is TGTGCCAGTAGTCCCGGGACATATGGCTACACCTTC.

Details on this clone: The sample has other DNA sequences that encode this CDR3 too. V is TRBV9 and J is TRBJ2-5; TRBD1 agrees at 10 bases. The length of the CDR3 is 15 residues. V dropped 4 bases and J dropped 4; count of bases not matched to a gene: 7. In germline, CDR1 is SGDLS, CDR2 YYNGEE. The CDR3 coding sequence is TGTGCCAGCAGCCCCGGGACAGGGGTTAGAGAGACCCAGTACTTC. It encodes CASSPGTGVRETQYF. The entire variable domain, with the rest obtained from reference TRBV9 and TRBJ2-5, is as follows: DSGVTQTPKHLITATGQRVTLRCSPRSGDLSVYWYQQSLDQGLQFLIQYYNGEERAKGNILERFSAQQFPDLHSELNLSSLELGDSALYFCASSPGTGVRETQYFGPGTRLLVL.

The V gene is TRBV5-1, the J gene TRBJ2-1, with a weak D call TRBD1 (6 bases). This CDR3 region has 14 residues. The germline V gene encodes CDR1 SGHRS and CDR2 YFSETQ. The germline V and J ends were trimmed by 3 bases and 8 bases, with 15 bases remaining between them. This chain's CDR3 is CASSSSGQWDEQFF. In nucleotides, the CDR3 is TGCGCCAGCAGCTCCTCCGGACAGTGGGATGAGCAGTTCTTC.

This clone has only one observation. The chain is built from TRBV5-4 and TRBJ2-3, with 10 nucleotides matching TRBD1. Germline CDR1 and CDR2: SGHNT and YYREEE (reference sequence). Trimming took 0 bases from V and 5 from J; bases not matched to a gene: 3. This CDR3 comprises 15 residues. The CDR3 region is CASSLGQGAVDTQYF. In DNA form, the CDR3 reads TGTGCCAGCAGCTTGGGACAGGGGGCGGTAGATACGCAGTATTTT. Full variable domain (outside the CDR3, taken from reference TRBV5-4 and TRBJ2-3): ETGVTQSPTHLIKTRGQQVTLRCSSQSGHNTVSWYQQALGQGPQFIFQYYREEENGRGNFPPRFSGLQFPNYSSELNVNALELDDSALYLCASSLGQGAVDTQYFGPGTRLTVL.

This sequence joins TRBV6-1 and TRBJ1-5, with 10 nucleotides matching TRBD1. The CDR3 totals 16 residues. From germline, CDR1 is MNHNS and CDR2 SASEGT. The V and J ends lost 2 bases and 1 base, in that order; junction bases with no gene match: 2. In nucleotides, the CDR3 is TGTGCCAGCAGTGAACTGGGACAGGGGAGCAATCAGCCCCAGCATTTT. Translating it yields CASSELGQGSNQPQHF.

V is TRBV5-1 and J is TRBJ1-1; 8 nucleotides match TRBD1. After removal of 3 bases from V and 1 base from J, the junction contained 2 bases not matched to a gene. CDR3 length: 14 amino acids. The V gene's germline CDR1 is SGHRS and CDR2 YFSETQ. This CDR3 is CASSSGTGNTEAFF. In DNA, the CDR3 is TGCGCCAGCAGCTCCGGGACAGGGAACACTGAAGCTTTCTTT.

This chain joins TRBV11-2 and TRBJ1-1, with TRBD1 as a possible D gene (6 bases). CDR3 length: 18 amino acids. V lost 4 bases, J lost 2 bases, and 23 bases lay in between. Per the germline V gene, CDR1 is SGHAT and CDR2 is FQNNGV. The CDR3: CASSSRLLGGRVNTEAFF. CDR3 DNA: TGTGCCAGCAGCTCCCGGCTTCTAGGGGGTAGAGTAAACACTGAAGCTTTCTTT.

The chain carries TRBV5-5 and TRBJ2-7; 7 nucleotides match TRBD1. CDR3 length: 15 residues. The ends lost 4 bases at V and 2 bases at J; junction bases unmatched: 9. Germline loops: CDR1 SGHKS, CDR2 YYEKEE (reference sequence). CDR3 protein: CASSRDSTIPYEQYF. The CDR3 DNA sequence: TGTGCCAGCAGCAGGGACAGCACGATTCCCTACGAGCAGTACTTC.

The J gene is TRBJ2-1, the V gene TRBV6-1; no clear D gene. Trimming removed 5 bases from V and 4 bases from J, with 9 bases in between. This CDR3 is 13 amino acids long. Germline CDR1 reads MNHNS; CDR2 reads SASEGT. This CDR3 is CASSSPSYNEQFF. CDR3 in DNA: TGTGCCAGCAGTTCTCCGAGTTACAATGAGCAGTTCTTC.

The chain couples TRBV5-1 to TRBJ2-5; 9 bases are shared with TRBD1. The germline CDR1 and CDR2 sequences are SGHRS and YFSETQ. This CDR3 has 15 residues. The junction had 5 bases not matched to a gene; V was cut back by 3 bases and J by 2 bases. The CDR3: CASSSSGTGQETQYF. For the CDR3, the DNA is TGCGCCAGCAGCTCCTCCGGGACAGGGCAAGAGACCCAGTACTTC. Variable domain in full (rest from reference TRBV5-1 and TRBJ2-5): KAGVTQTPRYLIKTRGQQVTLSCSPISGHRSVSWYQQTPGQGLQFLFEYFSETQRNKGNFPGRFSGRQFSNSRSEMNVSTLELGDSALYLCASSSSGTGQETQYFGPGTRLLVL.

This clone has just one count. This chain uses TRBV5-6 with TRBJ1-5; TRBD1 matches 7 bases. The CDR3 is 14 residues long. Germline lookup yields CDR1 SGHDT and CDR2 YYEEEE. Germline trimming cut 4 bases from V and 10 bases from J; bases unmatched to any gene: 11. The CDR3 DNA reads TGTGCCAGCAGCACGGGACAGCCAGAGGAACCCCAGCATTTT. As protein: CASSTGQPEEPQHF.

The V and J genes are TRBV5-1 and TRBJ1-1, with 9 positions matching TRBD1. The trim removed 3 bases at V and 5 bases at J, leaving 8 bases unmatched. This CDR3 comprises 15 residues. Germline V lookup: CDR1 SGHRS, CDR2 YFSETQ. CDR3 in amino acids: CASSSVGQGATEAFF. In DNA, the CDR3 is TGCGCCAGCAGCTCAGTGGGACAGGGTGCAACTGAAGCTTTCTTT.